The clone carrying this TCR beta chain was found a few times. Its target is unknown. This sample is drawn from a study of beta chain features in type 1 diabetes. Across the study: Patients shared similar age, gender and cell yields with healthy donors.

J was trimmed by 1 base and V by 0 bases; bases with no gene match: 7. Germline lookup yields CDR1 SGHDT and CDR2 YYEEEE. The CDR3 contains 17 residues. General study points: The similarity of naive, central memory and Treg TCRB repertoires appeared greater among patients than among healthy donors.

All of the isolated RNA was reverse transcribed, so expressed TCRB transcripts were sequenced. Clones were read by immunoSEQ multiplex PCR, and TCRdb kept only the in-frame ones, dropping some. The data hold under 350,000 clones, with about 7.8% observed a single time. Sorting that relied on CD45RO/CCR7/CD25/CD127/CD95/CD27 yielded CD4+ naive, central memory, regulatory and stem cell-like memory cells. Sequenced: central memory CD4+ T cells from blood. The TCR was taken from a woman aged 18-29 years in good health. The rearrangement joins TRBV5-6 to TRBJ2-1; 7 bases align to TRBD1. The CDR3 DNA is TGTGCCAGCAGCTTGGGGGCGACAGGGAAGTCCTACAATGAGCAGTTCTTC. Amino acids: CASSLGATGKSYNEQFF.